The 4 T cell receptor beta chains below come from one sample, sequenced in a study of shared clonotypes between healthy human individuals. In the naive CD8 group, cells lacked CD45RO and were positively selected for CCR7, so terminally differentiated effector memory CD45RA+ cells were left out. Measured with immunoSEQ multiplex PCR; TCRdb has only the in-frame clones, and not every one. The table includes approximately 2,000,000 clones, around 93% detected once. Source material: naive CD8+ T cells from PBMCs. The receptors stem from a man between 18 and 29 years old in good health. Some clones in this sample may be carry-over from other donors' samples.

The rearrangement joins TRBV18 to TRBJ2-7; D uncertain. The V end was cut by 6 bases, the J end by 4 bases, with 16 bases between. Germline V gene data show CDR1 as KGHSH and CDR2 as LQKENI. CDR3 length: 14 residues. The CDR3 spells CASSVQPFSYEQYF. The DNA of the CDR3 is TGTGCCAGCTCCGTTCAACCCTTCTCGTACGAGCAGTACTTC.

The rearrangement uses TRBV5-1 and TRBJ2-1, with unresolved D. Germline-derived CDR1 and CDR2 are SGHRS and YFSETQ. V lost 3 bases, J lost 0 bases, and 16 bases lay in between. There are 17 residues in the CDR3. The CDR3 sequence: CASSYSGRPDSYNEQFF. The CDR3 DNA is TGCGCCAGCAGCTACTCGGGCAGACCAGACTCCTACAATGAGCAGTTCTTC.

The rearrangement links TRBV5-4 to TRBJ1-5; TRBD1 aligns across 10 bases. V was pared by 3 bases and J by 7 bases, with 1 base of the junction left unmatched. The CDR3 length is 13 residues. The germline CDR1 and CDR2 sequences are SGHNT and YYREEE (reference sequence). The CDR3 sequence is CASSWDRGQPQHF. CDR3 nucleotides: TGTGCCAGCAGCTGGGACAGGGGCCAGCCCCAGCATTTT.

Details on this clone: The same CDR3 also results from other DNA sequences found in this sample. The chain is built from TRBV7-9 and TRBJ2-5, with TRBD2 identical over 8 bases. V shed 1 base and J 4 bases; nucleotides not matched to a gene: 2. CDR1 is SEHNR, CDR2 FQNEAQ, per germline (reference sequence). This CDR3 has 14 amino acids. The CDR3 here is CASSLGLAGETQYF. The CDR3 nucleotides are TGTGCCAGCAGCTTAGGGCTAGCGGGAGAGACCCAGTACTTC.